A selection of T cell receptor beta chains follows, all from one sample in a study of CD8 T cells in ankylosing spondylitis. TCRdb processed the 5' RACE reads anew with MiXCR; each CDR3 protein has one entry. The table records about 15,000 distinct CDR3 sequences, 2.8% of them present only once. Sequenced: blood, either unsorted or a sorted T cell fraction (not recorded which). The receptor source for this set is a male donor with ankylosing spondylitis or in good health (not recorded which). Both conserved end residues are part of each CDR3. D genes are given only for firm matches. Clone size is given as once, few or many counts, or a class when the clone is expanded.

TGTGCCAGCAGCGCCCGACTAGCGGGAGGCAATGAGCAGTTCTTC,CASSARLAGGNEQFF,TRBD2,many,TRBJ2-1,TRBV9,15
TGTGCCAGCAGAAGGGGGGGCGCGGATGGCTACACCTTC,CASRRGGADGYTF,.,many,TRBJ1-2,TRBV9,13
TGTGCCAGCAGCGGGGGGGGACGGAGCTCCTACAATGAGCAGTTCTTC,CASSGGGRSSYNEQFF,TRBD2,medium-sized,TRBJ2-1,TRBV9,16
TGTGCCAGCAGCGTAGTGGATATGGGACAGGGAGGGAGTAAGCAGTTCTTC,CASSVVDMGQGGSKQFF,TRBD1,many,TRBJ2-1,TRBV9,17
TGTGCCAGCAGCGCGACAGGGGGAGGCCAAGAGACCCAGTACTTC,CASSATGGGQETQYF,TRBD1,many,TRBJ2-5,TRBV9,15
TGTGCCAGCAGCGTAGTGGAGGGACTAGCCCGCAATGAGCAGTTCTTC,CASSVVEGLARNEQFF,TRBD2,many,TRBJ2-1,TRBV9,16
TGTGCCAGCAGGCGAGCGGGGGGCGCAGATACGCAGTATTTT,CASRRAGGADTQYF,TRBD2,many,TRBJ2-3,TRBV9,14
TGTGCCAGCAGCGGAGGGACCAATCGGATTAGCGATGAGCAGTTCTTC,CASSGGTNRISDEQFF,.,medium-sized,TRBJ2-1,TRBV9,16
TGTGCCAGCACCGGGACTTCGAACACCGGGGAGCTGTTTTTT,CASTGTSNTGELFF,.,many,TRBJ2-2,TRBV9,14
TGTGCCAGCAGCGTACGGCCTGGGGGCATGAACACTGAAGCTTTCTTT,CASSVRPGGMNTEAFF,.,medium-sized,TRBJ1-1,TRBV9,16
TGTGCCAGCAGCTTGCAGATGAACACTGAAGCTTTCTTT,CASSLQMNTEAFF,.,many,TRBJ1-1,TRBV9,13
TGTGCCAGCAGCGTCTCCCAAGGTTGGAGCGGGACCTACAATGAGCAGTTCTTC,CASSVSQGWSGTYNEQFF,TRBD2,medium-sized,TRBJ2-1,TRBV9,18